Here is one T cell receptor (beta chain) with its context. The antigen remains undetermined. The sample comes from a study of Siglec-9 on CD8 T cells in melanoma. Measured with immunoSEQ multiplex PCR; TCRdb has only the in-frame clones, and not every one. The sample lists 30,000 to 45,000 clones; more than 65% were seen once. Study-wide findings and caveats: An effector memory CD8+ subset marked by Siglec-9 reportedly appeared to gather in melanoma.

Germline assignment: CDR1 SEHNR and CDR2 FQNEAQ (reference sequence). V was shortened by 1 base and J by 3 bases, with 16 bases between the two germline ends. The CDR3 consists of 16 residues. The sample comprised Siglec-9- CD8+ T cells sorted from blood. The V call is TRBV7-9, the J call TRBJ2-7; tentative D call: TRBD1 (5 bases). This clonotype was obtained from a human donor in good health. CDR3 bases: TGTGCCAGCAGCTTAGAGGGCCAGGGAAAGGACTACGAGCAGTACTTC. This encodes CASSLEGQGKDYEQYF.